This T cell receptor beta chain emerged from a study of blood T cells in healthy people across ages. Study context: About one barcoded TCR beta cDNA was captured per two T cells. Study results and limitations: Considered underestimates were the diversity estimates obtained from one million T cells. Donor CMV infection status was unknown, possibly confounding age-related changes in expanded clonotypes. Donors of long life had a larger count of naive CD4+ cells and greater diversity than aged donors.

This clonotype was seen more than once but under ten times. Its specificity is not known. Germline V gene lookup returns CDR1 SGHNT and CDR2 YYREEE (reference sequence). The CDR3 is 13 residues long. With 2 bases removed from V and 4 bases from J, the gap between germline ends came to 9 bases. A sample-barcoded 5' primer and a J-beta primer mix were used in a second PCR of roughly 6 to 12 cycles. One entry per CDR3 protein, called by TCRdb with MiXCR from the 5' RACE reads. This table has 500,000 to 700,000 distinct CDR3 sequences, roughly 31% appearing once. The sample comprised blood. This TCR derives from an elderly woman in good health. The chain recombines TRBV5-4 with TRBJ1-1, with D perhaps matching TRBD1 (6 bases). The CDR3 region is CASSLRQATEAFF. As DNA, the CDR3 is TGTGCCAGCAGCTTACGACAGGCCACTGAAGCTTTCTTT.